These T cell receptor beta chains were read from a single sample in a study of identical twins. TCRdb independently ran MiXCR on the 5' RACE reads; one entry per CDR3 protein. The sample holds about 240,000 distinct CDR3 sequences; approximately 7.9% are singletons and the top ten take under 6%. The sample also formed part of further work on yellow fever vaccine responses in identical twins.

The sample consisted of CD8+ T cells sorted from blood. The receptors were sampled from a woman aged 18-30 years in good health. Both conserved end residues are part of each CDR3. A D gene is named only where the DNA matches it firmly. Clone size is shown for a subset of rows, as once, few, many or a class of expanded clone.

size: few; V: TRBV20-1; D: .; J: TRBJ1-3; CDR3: CSASRPISGNTIYF; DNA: TGCAGTGCTAGCAGGCCGATCTCTGGAAACACCATATATTTT
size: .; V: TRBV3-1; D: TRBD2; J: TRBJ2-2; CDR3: CASSQGGWTSDGELFF; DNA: TGTGCCAGCAGCCAAGGGGGATGGACTAGCGACGGGGAGCTGTTTTTT
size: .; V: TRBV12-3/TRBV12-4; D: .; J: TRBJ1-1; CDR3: CASELGRTEAFF; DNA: TGTGCCAGCGAGCTGGGGCGGACTGAAGCTTTCTTT
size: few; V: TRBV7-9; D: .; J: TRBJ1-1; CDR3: CASSQSANTEAFF; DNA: TGTGCCAGCAGCCAGTCAGCTAACACTGAAGCTTTCTTT
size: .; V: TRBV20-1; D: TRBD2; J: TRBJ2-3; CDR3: CSARAYEREDTDTQYF; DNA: TGCAGTGCTAGAGCCTACGAGCGGGAGGACACAGATACGCAGTATTTT
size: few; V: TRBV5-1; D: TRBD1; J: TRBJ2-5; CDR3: CASGSDARQGPAIWETQYF; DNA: TGCGCCAGCGGTTCGGACGCTCGACAGGGTCCGGCAATATGGGAGACCCAGTACTTC
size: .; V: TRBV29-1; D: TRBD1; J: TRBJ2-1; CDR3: CSVEGAVTGVGNEQFF; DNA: TGCAGCGTTGAAGGGGCTGTGACAGGGGTGGGCAATGAGCAGTTCTTC
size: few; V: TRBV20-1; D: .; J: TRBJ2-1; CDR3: CSARDTRYNEQFF; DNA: TGCAGTGCTAGAGATACTAGATACAATGAGCAGTTCTTC
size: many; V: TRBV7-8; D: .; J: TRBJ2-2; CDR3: CASSLASGNTGELFF; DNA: TGTGCCAGCAGCTTAGCTAGCGGGAACACCGGGGAGCTGTTTTTT
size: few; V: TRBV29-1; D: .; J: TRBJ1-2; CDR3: CSVEKGTDGYTF; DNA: TGCAGCGTTGAAAAGGGAACAGATGGCTACACCTTC
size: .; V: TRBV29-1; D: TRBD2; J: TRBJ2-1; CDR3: CSVSLAEPYNEQFF; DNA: TGCAGCGTGTCACTAGCGGAACCTTACAATGAGCAGTTCTTC
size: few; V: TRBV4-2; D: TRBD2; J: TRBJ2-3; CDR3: CASSPDPLAGRTDTQYF; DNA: TGTGCCAGCAGCCCCGACCCCCTAGCGGGCCGCACAGATACGCAGTATTTT
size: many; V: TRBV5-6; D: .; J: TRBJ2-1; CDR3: CASSFSGDEQFF; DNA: TGTGCCAGCAGCTTTTCGGGCGATGAGCAGTTCTTC
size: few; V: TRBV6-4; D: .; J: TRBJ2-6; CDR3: CASSEEESGANVLTF; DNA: TGTGCCAGCAGTGAAGAGGAGTCTGGGGCCAACGTCCTGACTTTC
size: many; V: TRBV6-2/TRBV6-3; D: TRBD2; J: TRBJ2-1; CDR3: CASSYDQIAGVGYEQFF; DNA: TGTGCCAGCAGTTACGACCAAATAGCGGGAGTTGGCTATGAGCAGTTCTTC
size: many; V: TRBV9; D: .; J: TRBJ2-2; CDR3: CASSPRVRPDTGELFF; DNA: TGTGCCAGCAGCCCCCGGGTTAGGCCTGACACCGGGGAGCTGTTTTTT
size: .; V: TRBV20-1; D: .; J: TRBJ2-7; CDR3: CSASSTGESSYEQYF; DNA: TGCAGTGCTAGTAGCACAGGCGAAAGCTCCTACGAGCAGTACTTC
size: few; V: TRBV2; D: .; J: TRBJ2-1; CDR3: CATTRWPGEMVHNEQFF; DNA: TGTGCCACCACGAGGTGGCCAGGGGAGATGGTGCACAATGAGCAGTTCTTC
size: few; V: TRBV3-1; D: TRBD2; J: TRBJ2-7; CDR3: CASSQDLAGEYEQYF; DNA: TGTGCCAGCAGCCAAGATCTAGCGGGAGAATACGAGCAGTACTTC
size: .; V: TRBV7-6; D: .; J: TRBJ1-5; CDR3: CASSLAKRGAGQPQHF; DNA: TGTGCCAGCAGCTTAGCCAAGCGGGGGGCAGGTCAGCCCCAGCATTTT
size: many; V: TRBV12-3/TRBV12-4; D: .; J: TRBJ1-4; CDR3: CASSFYFEKLFF; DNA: TGTGCCAGCAGTTTTTATTTTGAAAAACTGTTTTTT
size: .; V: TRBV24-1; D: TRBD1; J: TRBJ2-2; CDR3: CATSDLGQAGTGELFF; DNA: TGTGCCACCAGTGACTTAGGACAGGCTGGGACCGGGGAGCTGTTTTTT
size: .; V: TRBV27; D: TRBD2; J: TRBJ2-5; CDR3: CASRPSLAGEETQYF; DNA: TGTGCCAGCAGGCCAAGTCTAGCGGGGGAAGAGACCCAGTACTTC
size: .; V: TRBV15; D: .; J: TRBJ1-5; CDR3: CATSSANGYQPQHF; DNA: TGTGCCACCAGCAGTGCCAATGGGTATCAGCCCCAGCATTTT
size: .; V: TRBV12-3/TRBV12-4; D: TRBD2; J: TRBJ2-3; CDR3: CASSPRTSGGQTSTDTQYF; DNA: TGTGCCAGCAGCCCAAGGACTAGCGGGGGCCAAACTAGCACAGATACGCAGTATTTT
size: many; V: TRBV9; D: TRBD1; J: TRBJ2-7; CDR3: CASSVAGQASYEQYF; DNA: TGTGCCAGCAGCGTAGCGGGACAGGCATCCTACGAGCAGTACTTC
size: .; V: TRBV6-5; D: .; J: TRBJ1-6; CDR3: CASSYSLNSPLHF; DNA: TGTGCCAGCAGTTACTCTTTAAATTCACCCCTCCACTTT
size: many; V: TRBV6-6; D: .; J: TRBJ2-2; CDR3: CATRGSWQLFF; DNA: TGTGCCACGAGGGGCTCTTGGCAGCTGTTTTTT
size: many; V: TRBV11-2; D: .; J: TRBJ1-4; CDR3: CASSLEWATNEKLFF; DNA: TGTGCCAGCAGCTTAGAATGGGCAACTAATGAAAAACTGTTTTTT
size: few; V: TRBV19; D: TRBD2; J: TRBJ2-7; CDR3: CASSLTSLAYEQYF; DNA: TGTGCCAGTAGCCTGACTAGCCTTGCATACGAGCAGTACTTC
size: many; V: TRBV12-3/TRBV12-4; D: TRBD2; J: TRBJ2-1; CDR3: CATGGAPNSYNEQFF; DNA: TGTGCCACCGGGGGGGCACCGAACTCCTACAATGAGCAGTTCTTC
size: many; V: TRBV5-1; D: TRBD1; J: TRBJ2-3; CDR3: CASSFTGDGTDTQYF; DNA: TGCGCCAGCAGCTTCACAGGGGATGGGACAGATACGCAGTATTTT
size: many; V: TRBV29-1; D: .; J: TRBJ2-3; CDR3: CSADPGTEPPDTQYF; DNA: TGCAGCGCTGACCCGGGGACGGAGCCGCCAGATACGCAGTATTTT
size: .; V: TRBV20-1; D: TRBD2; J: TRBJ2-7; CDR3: CSARGGDYGEQYF; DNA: TGCAGTGCTAGAGGAGGGGACTACGGCGAGCAGTACTTC
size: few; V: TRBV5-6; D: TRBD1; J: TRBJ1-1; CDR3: CASSLEFRTGLNTEAFF; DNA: TGTGCCAGCAGCTTGGAATTCCGGACAGGACTGAACACTGAAGCTTTCTTT
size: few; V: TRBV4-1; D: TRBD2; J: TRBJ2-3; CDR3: CASSLPSVPGGVHTDTQYF; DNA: TGCGCCAGCAGCCTCCCATCGGTCCCGGGGGGGGTCCACACAGATACGCAGTATTTT
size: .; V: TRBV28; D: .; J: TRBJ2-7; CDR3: CASLDINEQYF; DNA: TGTGCCAGCCTGGACATCAACGAGCAGTACTTC
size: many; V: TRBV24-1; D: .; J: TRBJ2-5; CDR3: CATSDSTGMETQYF; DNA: TGTGCCACCAGTGACTCGACAGGAATGGAGACCCAGTACTTC
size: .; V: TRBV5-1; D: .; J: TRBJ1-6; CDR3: CASSPRGSGGRRNSPLHF; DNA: TGCGCCAGCAGCCCCCGGGGCAGTGGCGGTAGGAGGAATTCACCCCTCCACTTT
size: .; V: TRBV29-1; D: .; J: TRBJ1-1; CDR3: CSAYGTEAFF; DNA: TGCAGCGCTTACGGGACTGAAGCTTTCTTT
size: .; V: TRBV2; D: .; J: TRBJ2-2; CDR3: CASTLQPNTGELFF; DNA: TGTGCCAGCACCTTACAACCGAACACCGGGGAGCTGTTTTTT
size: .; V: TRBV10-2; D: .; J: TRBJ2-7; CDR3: CASSDMALGEQYF; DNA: TGCGCCAGCAGTGATATGGCTCTAGGCGAGCAGTACTTC
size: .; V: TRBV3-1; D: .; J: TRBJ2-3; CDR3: CASSQDRGGTDTQYF; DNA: TGTGCCAGCAGCCAAGATCGGGGCGGCACAGATACGCAGTATTTT
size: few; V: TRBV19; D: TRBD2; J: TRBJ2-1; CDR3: CASSIGTSFFNEQFF; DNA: TGTGCCAGTAGTATTGGGACTAGCTTTTTCAATGAGCAGTTCTTC
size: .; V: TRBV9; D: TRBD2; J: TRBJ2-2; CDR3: CASSPWSGGARTGELFF; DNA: TGTGCCAGCAGCCCCTGGAGCGGGGGGGCGAGGACCGGGGAGCTGTTTTTT
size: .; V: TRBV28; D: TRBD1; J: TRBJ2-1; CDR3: CASSGRGGARSYNEQFF; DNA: TGTGCCAGCAGTGGAAGAGGGGGCGCGAGGTCCTACAATGAGCAGTTCTTC
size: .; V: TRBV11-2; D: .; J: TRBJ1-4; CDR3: CASSLAGDEKLFF; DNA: TGTGCCAGCAGCTTAGCGGGGGATGAAAAACTGTTTTTT
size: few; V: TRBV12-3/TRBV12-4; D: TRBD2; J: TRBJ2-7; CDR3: CASRETSGHYEQYF; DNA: TGTGCCAGCAGAGAGACTAGCGGGCATTACGAGCAGTACTTC
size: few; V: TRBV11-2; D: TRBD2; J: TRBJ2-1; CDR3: CASSSGGLNEQFF; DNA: TGTGCCAGCAGCTCGGGGGGTCTCAATGAGCAGTTCTTC
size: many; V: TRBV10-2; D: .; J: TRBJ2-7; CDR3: CASSLAGTYEQYF; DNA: TGCGCCAGCAGTCTCGCAGGAACATACGAGCAGTACTTC
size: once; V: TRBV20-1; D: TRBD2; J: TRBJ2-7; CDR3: CSAPGGGYEQYF; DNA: TGCAGTGCCCCGGGGGGTGGCTACGAGCAGTACTTC
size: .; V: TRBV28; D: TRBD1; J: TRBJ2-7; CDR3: CASSFDRDDEQYF; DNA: TGTGCCAGCAGTTTTGACAGGGACGACGAGCAGTACTTC
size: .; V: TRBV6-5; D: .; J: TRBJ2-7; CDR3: CASSYGLGAYEQYF; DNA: TGTGCCAGCAGTTACGGACTTGGAGCCTACGAGCAGTACTTC
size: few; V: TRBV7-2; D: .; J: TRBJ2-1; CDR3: CASSLSRGGSYNEQFF; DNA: TGTGCCAGCAGCTTAAGTAGGGGGGGTTCCTACAATGAGCAGTTCTTC
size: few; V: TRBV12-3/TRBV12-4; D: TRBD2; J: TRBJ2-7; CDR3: CASSSGLYYEQYF; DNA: TGTGCCAGCAGCTCGGGACTATACTACGAGCAGTACTTC
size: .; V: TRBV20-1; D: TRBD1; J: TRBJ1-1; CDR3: CSASYRGGTEAFF; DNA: TGCAGTGCTAGTTACAGGGGCGGCACTGAAGCTTTCTTT
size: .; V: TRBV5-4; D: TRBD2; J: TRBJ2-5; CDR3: CASSLRSGGGELNEAIVTETQYF; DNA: TGTGCCAGCAGCTTGCGTAGCGGGGGGGGGGAACTAAACGAGGCGATAGTAACAGAGACCCAGTACTTC
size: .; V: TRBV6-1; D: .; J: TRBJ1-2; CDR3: CASSEASGYGYTF; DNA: TGTGCCAGCAGTGAAGCATCCGGGTATGGCTACACCTTC